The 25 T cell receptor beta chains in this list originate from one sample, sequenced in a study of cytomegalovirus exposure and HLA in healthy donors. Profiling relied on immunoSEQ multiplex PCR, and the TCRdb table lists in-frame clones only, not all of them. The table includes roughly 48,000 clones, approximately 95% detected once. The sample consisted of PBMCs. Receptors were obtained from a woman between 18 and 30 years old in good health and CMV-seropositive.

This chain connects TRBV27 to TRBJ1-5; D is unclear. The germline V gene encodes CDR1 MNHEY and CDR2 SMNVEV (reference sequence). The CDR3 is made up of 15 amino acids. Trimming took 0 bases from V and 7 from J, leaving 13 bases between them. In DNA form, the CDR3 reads TGTGCCAGCAGTTTATCGACCGGGTTTAAGCAGCCCCAGCATTTT. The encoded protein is CASSLSTGFKQPQHF.

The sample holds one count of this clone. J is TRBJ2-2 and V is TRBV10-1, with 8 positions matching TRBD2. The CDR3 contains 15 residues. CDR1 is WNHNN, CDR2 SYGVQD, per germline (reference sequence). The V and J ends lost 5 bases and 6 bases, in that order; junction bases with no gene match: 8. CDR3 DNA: TGCGCCAGCAGTTCTCTAGCGGGTGGACCCGGGGAGCTGTTTTTT. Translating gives CASSSLAGGPGELFF.

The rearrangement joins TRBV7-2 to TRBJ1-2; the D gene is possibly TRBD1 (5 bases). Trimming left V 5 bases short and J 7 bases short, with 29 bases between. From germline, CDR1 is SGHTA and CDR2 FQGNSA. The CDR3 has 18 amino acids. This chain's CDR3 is CASSTARPQGNPRAGYTF. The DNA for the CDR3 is TGTGCCAGCAGCACTGCCAGACCCCAGGGAAACCCCAGGGCTGGCTACACCTTC. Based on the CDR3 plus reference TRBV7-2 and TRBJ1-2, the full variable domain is GAGVSQSPSNKVTEKGKDVELRCDPISGHTALYWYRQSLGQGLEFLIYFQGNSAPDKSGLPSDRFSAERTGGSVSTLTIQRTQQEDSAVYLCASSTARPQGNPRAGYTFGSGTRLTVV.

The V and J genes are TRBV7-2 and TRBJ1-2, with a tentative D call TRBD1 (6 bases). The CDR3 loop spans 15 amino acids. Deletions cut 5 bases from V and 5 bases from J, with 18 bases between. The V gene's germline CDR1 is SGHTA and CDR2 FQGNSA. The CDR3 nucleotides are TGTGCCAGCAGCACAGGGACGTCGGCGGTATATGGCTACACCTTC. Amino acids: CASSTGTSAVYGYTF.

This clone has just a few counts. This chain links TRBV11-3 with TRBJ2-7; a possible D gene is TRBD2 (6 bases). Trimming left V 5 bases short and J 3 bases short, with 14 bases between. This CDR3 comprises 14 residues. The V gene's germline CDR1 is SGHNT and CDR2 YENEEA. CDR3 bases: TGTGCCAGCAGCCCGGGGGATAGCGGCTACGAGCAGTACTTC. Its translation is CASSPGDSGYEQYF.

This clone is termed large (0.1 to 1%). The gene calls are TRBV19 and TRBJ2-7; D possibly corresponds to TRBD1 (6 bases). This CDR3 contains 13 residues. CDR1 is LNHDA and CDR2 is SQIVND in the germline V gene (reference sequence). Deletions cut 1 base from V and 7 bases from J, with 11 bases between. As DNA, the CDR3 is TGTGCCAGTAGTATAGGAGAAGGGGGAGAGCAGTACTTC. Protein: CASSIGEGGEQYF.

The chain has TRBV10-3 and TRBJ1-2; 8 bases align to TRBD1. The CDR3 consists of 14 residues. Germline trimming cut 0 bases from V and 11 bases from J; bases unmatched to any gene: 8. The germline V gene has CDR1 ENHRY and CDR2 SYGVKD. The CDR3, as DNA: TGTGCCATCAGTGAGTCTGGACAGGGATTTAGATACACCTTC. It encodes CAISESGQGFRYTF.

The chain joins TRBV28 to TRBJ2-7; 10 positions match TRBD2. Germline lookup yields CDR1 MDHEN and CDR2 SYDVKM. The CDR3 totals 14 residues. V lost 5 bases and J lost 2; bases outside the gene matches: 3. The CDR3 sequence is CASSRTSGAYEQYF. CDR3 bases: TGTGCCAGCAGTCGGACTAGCGGTGCCTACGAGCAGTACTTC.

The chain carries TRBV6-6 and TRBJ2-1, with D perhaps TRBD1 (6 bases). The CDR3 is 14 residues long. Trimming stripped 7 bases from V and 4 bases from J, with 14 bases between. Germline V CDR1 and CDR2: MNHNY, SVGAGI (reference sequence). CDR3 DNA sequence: TGTGCCAGCACCCCCGGGACACCTTACAATGAGCAGTTCTTC. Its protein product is CASTPGTPYNEQFF.

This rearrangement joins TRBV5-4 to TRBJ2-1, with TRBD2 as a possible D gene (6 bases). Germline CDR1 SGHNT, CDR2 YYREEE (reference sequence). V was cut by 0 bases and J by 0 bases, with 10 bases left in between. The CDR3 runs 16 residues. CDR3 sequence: CASSLVGGFSYNEQFF. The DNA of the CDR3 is TGTGCCAGCAGCTTGGTGGGGGGATTCTCCTACAATGAGCAGTTCTTC.

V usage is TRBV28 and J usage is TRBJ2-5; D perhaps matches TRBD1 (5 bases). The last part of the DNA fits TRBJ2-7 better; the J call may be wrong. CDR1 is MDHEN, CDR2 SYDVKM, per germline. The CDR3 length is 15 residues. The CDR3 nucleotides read TGTGCCAGCAGTTGGTGGGGCCCCGTCTCCTACGAGCAGTACTTC. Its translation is CASSWWGPVSYEQYF.

The CDR3: CASSWTGYNSYNEQFF. CDR3 nucleotides: TGTGCCAGCAGTTGGACAGGCTATAATTCCTACAATGAGCAGTTCTTC. The chain combines TRBV27 with TRBJ2-1; 7 bases line up with TRBD1. The CDR3 is 16 residues long. CDR1 is MNHEY, CDR2 SMNVEV, per germline (reference sequence). V gave up 4 bases and J gave up 1 base; unmatched junction bases: 7.

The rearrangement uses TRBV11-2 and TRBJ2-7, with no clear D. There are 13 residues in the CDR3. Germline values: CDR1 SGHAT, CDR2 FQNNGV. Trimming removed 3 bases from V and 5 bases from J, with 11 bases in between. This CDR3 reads CASSLSRVDEQYF. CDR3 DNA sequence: TGTGCCAGCAGCTTGAGTAGAGTTGACGAGCAGTACTTC.

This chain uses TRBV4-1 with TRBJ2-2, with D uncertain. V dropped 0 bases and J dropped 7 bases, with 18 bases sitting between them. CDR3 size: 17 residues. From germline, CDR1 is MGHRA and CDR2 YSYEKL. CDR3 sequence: CASSQDPPPPTSGELFF. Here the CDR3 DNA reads TGCGCCAGCAGCCAAGATCCACCGCCACCCACCAGCGGGGAGCTGTTTTTT.

The CDR3: CASYSGWTASYEQYF. Here the CDR3 DNA reads TGTGCCAGCTATAGTGGCTGGACAGCATCCTACGAGCAGTACTTC. The chain is built from TRBV6-1 and TRBJ2-7, with D possibly being TRBD1 (6 bases). Germline-derived CDR1 and CDR2 are MNHNS and SASEGT. V lost 8 bases, J lost 1 base, and 18 bases lay in between. This CDR3 is 15 amino acids long.

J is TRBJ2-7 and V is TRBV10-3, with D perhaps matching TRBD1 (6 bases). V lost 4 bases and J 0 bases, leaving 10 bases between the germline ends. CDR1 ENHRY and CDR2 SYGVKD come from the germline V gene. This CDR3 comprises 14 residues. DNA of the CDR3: TGTGCCATCAGTGTGCCAGGGGACTCCTACGAGCAGTACTTC. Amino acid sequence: CAISVPGDSYEQYF.

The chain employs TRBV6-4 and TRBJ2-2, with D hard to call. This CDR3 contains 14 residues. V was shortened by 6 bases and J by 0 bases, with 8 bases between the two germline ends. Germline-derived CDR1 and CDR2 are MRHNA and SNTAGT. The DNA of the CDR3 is TGTGCCAGCAGAGCAGACACGAACACCGGGGAGCTGTTTTTT. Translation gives CASRADTNTGELFF.

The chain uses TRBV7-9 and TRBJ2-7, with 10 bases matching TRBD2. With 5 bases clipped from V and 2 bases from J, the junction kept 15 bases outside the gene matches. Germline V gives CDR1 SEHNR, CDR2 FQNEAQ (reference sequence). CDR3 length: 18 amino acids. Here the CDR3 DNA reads TGTGCCAGCAGCCCCACCGGGACTAGCGCGAGCATTACCTACGAGCAGTACTTC. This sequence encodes CASSPTGTSASITYEQYF. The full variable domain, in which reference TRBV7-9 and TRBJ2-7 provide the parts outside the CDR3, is DTGVSQNPRHKITKRGQNVTFRCDPISEHNRLYWYRQTLGQGPEFLTYFQNEAQLEKSRLLSDRFSAERPKGSFSTLEIQRTEQGDSAMYLCASSPTGTSASITYEQYFGPGTRLTVT.

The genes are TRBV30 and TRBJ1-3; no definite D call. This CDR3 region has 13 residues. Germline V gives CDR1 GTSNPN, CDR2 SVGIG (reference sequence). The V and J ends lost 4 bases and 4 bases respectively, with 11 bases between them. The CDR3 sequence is CAWTPGGGNTIYF. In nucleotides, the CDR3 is TGTGCCTGGACCCCAGGCGGGGGAAACACCATATATTTT. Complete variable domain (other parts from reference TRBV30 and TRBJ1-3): SQTIHQWPATLVQPVGSPLSLECTVEGTSNPNLYWYRQAAGRGLQLLFYSVGIGQISSEVPQNLSASRPQDRQFILSSKKLLLSDSGFYLCAWTPGGGNTIYFGEGSWLTVV.

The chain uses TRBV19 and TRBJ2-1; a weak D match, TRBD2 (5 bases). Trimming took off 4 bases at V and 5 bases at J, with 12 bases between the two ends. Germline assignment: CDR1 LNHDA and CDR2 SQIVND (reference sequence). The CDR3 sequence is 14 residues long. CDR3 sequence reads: CASSTQTGNNEQFF. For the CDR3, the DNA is TGTGCCAGTAGTACTCAGACGGGAAACAATGAGCAGTTCTTC. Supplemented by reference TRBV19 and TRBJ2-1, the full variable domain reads DGGITQSPKYLFRKEGQNVTLSCEQNLNHDAMYWYRQDPGQGLRLIYYSQIVNDFQKGDIAEGYSVSREKKESFPLTVTSAQKNPTAFYLCASSTQTGNNEQFFGPGTRLTVL.

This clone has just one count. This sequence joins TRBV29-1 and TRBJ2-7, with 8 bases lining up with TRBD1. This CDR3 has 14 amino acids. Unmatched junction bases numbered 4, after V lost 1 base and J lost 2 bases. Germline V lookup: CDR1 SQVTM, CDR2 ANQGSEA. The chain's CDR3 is CSVEVRDRTYEQYF. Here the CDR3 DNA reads TGCAGCGTTGAAGTTCGGGACAGGACCTACGAGCAGTACTTC.

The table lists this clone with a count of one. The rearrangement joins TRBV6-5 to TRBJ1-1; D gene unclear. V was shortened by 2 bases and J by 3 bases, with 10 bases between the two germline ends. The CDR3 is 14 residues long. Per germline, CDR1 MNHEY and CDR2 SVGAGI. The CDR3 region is CASSYVGRDTEAFF. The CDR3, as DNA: TGTGCCAGCAGTTACGTGGGCAGAGACACTGAAGCTTTCTTT.

The CDR3 sequence: CASSLAPGLAYNEQFF. CDR3 nucleotides: TGTGCCAGCAGCTTAGCGCCTGGACTAGCCTACAATGAGCAGTTCTTC. The genes are TRBV7-8 and TRBJ2-1; 7 bases agree with TRBD2. V lost 0 bases to trimming and J lost 2 bases; unmatched junction nucleotides: 4. This CDR3 comprises 16 residues. From germline, CDR1 is SGHVS and CDR2 FQNEAQ.

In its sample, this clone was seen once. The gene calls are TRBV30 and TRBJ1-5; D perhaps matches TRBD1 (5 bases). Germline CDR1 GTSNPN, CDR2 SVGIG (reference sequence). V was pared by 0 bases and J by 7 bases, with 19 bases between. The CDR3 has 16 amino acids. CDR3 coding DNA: TGTGCCTGGAGTGTATCGGCAGGGCCTCAAGGCCAGCCCCAGCATTTT. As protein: CAWSVSAGPQGQPQHF.

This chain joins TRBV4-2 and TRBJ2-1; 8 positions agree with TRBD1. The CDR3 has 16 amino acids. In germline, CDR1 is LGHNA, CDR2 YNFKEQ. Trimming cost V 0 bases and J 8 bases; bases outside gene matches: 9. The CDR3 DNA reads TGTGCCAGCAGCCAAGAACTCAAGGACAGGGTCGATGAGCAGTTCTTC. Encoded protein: CASSQELKDRVDEQFF.